This T cell receptor (beta chain) was profiled in a study of a mutant IDH1 vaccine in newly diagnosed glioma. Germline V lookup: CDR1 SGHDN, CDR2 FVKESK. The CDR3 length is 19 residues. Trimming removed 1 base from V and 3 bases from J; junction bases left unmatched: 9. Sample time point: week 23, last vaccination. Vaccination used 300 ug of mutant IDH1 20-mer peptide per dose, with topical imiquimod. Study-level findings and limits: Across multiple MHC alleles, approximately 93% of patients had vaccine-induced responses.

Concerning this clone: Its antigen is unidentified.

Sequencing used immunoSEQ multiplex PCR; TCRdb keeps in-frame clones, though not all of them. The sample yields approximately 44,000 clones, 80% to 95% seen once. The chain joins TRBV14 to TRBJ2-2; 12 bases agree with TRBD2. The receptor's source is a man over 45 with glioma. The specimen comprised PBMCs, sampled from a glioma patient whose treatment included an IDH1 peptide vaccine. For the CDR3, the DNA is TGTGCCAGCAGCCAAGTCTTGGCTAGCGGGAGGGCTTACACCGGGGAGCTGTTTTTT. This gives the protein CASSQVLASGRAYTGELFF.